This T cell receptor (beta chain) is drawn from a study of tumor and adjacent non-tumor tissue in lung cancer. Across the study: The patients, around 10 men and several women, were roughly 30 to 76 with stage I to III disease. Study results and limitations: Significantly higher TCR diversity was found in tumor than normal lung.

V gave up 0 bases and J gave up 9 bases, with 20 bases separating them. The CDR3 is 17 amino acids. The germline V gene has CDR1 MGHRA and CDR2 YSYEKL. In regard to this clonotype: The antigen remains undetermined.

A modified ARM-PCR protocol with three rounds of nested PCR amplified TCRbeta. From the multiplex PCR reads, TCRdb called clonotypes with MiXCR, one entry per CDR3 protein. The data show about 67,000 distinct CDR3 sequences, with more than 75% seen just once and more than 35% held by the top ten. No cell sorting was done before RNA was extracted from the tissue. More than 3 cm separated this lung sample from the edge of the tumor. This sequence was found in a man in his sixties with non-small cell lung cancer. V and J are TRBV4-1 and TRBJ2-2; D may match TRBD1 or TRBD2 (7 bases each). What was sequenced was distant non-tumor lung tissue. CDR3 sequence: CASSQEQGGGEHRELFF. The CDR3 bases are TGCGCCAGCAGCCAAGAGCAGGGGGGGGGCGAACACCGGGAGCTGTTTTTT.